A selection of T cell receptor beta chains follows, all from one sample in a study of radiation and T cells in renal cell carcinoma. Sequencing was performed with immunoSEQ multiplex PCR; in TCRdb, only in-frame clones are kept and a portion is missing. The sample lists approximately 70,000 clones, roughly 80% seen once, with less than 8% in the top ten. The source was blood, collected from a patient whose treatment included radiotherapy and nephrectomy. The receptors were gathered from a man in his sixties with renal cell carcinoma. Each CDR3 is given with its conserved first and last residue. Each record gives: clone size, J gene, V gene, D gene, CDR3 protein, CDR3 DNA. The D gene is left open where the match is weak. Clone size is given for some rows only: seen once, a few or many times, or a class if the clone is expanded.

NA,TRBJ2-3,TRBV19,TRBD2,CASSSYSGRNADTQYF,TGTGCCAGTAGTTCTTATAGCGGGAGGAATGCAGATACGCAGTATTTT
few,TRBJ1-5,TRBV19,TRBD1,CASSMGGTGTVWGNQPQHF,TGTGCCAGTAGTATGGGGGGGACAGGGACGGTTTGGGGAAATCAGCCCCAGCATTTT
NA,TRBJ2-1,TRBV5-1,TRBD2,CASSVPSGGDNEQFF,TGCGCCAGCAGCGTTCCTAGCGGGGGGGACAATGAGCAGTTCTTC
NA,TRBJ1-1,TRBV7-9,NA,CASSLEERGQVTEAFF,TGTGCCAGCAGCTTAGAGGAGCGGGGGCAGGTCACTGAAGCTTTCTTT
NA,TRBJ2-5,TRBV9,TRBD2,CASSAGTSGQETQYF,TGTGCCAGCAGCGCAGGGACTAGCGGCCAAGAGACCCAGTACTTC
once,TRBJ2-2,TRBV19,TRBD2,CASTPGGALGELFF,TGTGCCAGTACTCCCGGGGGGGCTCTCGGGGAGCTGTTTTTT
NA,TRBJ1-1,TRBV7-2,NA,CASSLVSENTEAFF,TGTGCCAGCAGCTTAGTCTCCGAAAACACTGAAGCTTTCTTT
NA,TRBJ2-7,TRBV7-2,TRBD2,CASSPRGSGGGYEQYF,TGTGCCAGCAGCCCGCGGGGTAGCGGGGGGGGTTACGAGCAGTACTTC
NA,TRBJ2-3,TRBV28,NA,CASSFLTGKGHTDTQYF,TGTGCCAGCAGTTTCTTAACAGGGAAGGGACACACAGATACGCAGTATTTT
NA,TRBJ1-1,TRBV29-1,NA,CSVGAGTNTEAFF,TGCAGCGTTGGGGCAGGCACGAACACTGAAGCTTTCTTT
few,TRBJ1-2,TRBV5-5,TRBD1,CASSFIHHGTGLDGYTF,TGTGCCAGCAGCTTCATCCACCACGGGACAGGGCTAGATGGCTACACCTTC
NA,TRBJ1-1,TRBV10-3,NA,CAISASGVLAEAFF,TGTGCCATCAGTGCATCGGGGGTCTTGGCTGAAGCTTTCTTT
NA,TRBJ1-4,TRBV19,NA,CASSIRGLGKLFF,TGTGCCAGTAGTATCAGGGGACTGGGAAAACTGTTTTTT
NA,TRBJ1-6,TRBV30,NA,CAWSVGGTKNSPLHF,TGTGCCTGGAGTGTGGGGGGGACGAAAAATTCACCCCTCCACTTT
NA,TRBJ2-3,TRBV7-3,NA,CASSLITADTQYF,TGTGCCAGCAGCCTCATTACGGCAGATACGCAGTATTTT
NA,TRBJ2-5,TRBV10-3,NA,CAISSARGLYQETQYF,TGTGCCATCAGTAGTGCCAGGGGCCTGTACCAAGAGACCCAGTACTTC
once,TRBJ2-1,TRBV18,NA,CASSPGGWLGSYNEQFF,TGTGCCAGCTCACCGGGGGGCTGGCTCGGGAGCTACAATGAGCAGTTCTTC
NA,TRBJ2-2,TRBV18,TRBD2,CASSPPSGANTGELFF,TGTGCCAGCTCACCACCCAGCGGGGCGAACACCGGGGAGCTGTTTTTT
NA,TRBJ2-5,TRBV11-2,NA,CASSKQDQETQYF,TGTGCCAGCAGCAAGCAGGACCAAGAGACCCAGTACTTC
NA,TRBJ1-1,TRBV11-2,NA,CASSFWGESTEAFF,TGTGCCAGCAGCTTTTGGGGGGAAAGCACTGAAGCTTTCTTT
few,TRBJ2-5,TRBV5-1,TRBD1,CASSLGTAQETQYF,TGCGCCAGCAGCTTAGGGACAGCACAAGAGACCCAGTACTTC
NA,TRBJ1-4,TRBV2,NA,CASSPDRATNEKLFF,TGTGCCAGCAGCCCCGACCGAGCAACTAATGAAAAACTGTTTTTT
NA,TRBJ2-2,TRBV14,TRBD1,CASSRLDRGTGELFF,TGTGCCAGCAGCCGACTCGACAGGGGTACCGGGGAGCTGTTTTTT
NA,TRBJ1-2,TRBV4-2,TRBD1,CASSLGQESRDGYTF,TGTGCCAGCAGCCTTGGACAGGAGAGTCGGGATGGCTACACCTTC
NA,TRBJ1-2,TRBV5-1,NA,CASSNRGVDYGYTF,TGCGCCAGCAGCAATAGGGGCGTCGACTATGGCTACACCTTC
once,TRBJ2-2,TRBV19,NA,CASMRILTGELFF,TGTGCCAGTATGCGGATTCTCACCGGGGAGCTGTTTTTT
NA,TRBJ1-1,TRBV19,TRBD1,CASSRDRVLVNTEAFF,TGTGCCAGTAGTCGGGACAGGGTTCTAGTGAACACTGAAGCTTTCTTT
NA,TRBJ2-1,TRBV7-8,TRBD1,CASSSDRPDNEQFF,TGTGCCAGCAGCTCGGACAGGCCAGACAATGAGCAGTTCTTC
NA,TRBJ2-2,TRBV10-1,NA,CASSEGTVNTGELFF,TGCGCCAGCAGTGAGGGGACGGTGAACACCGGGGAGCTGTTTTTT
few,TRBJ1-1,TRBV19,NA,CASSLSGLGNTEAFF,TGTGCCAGTAGCTTGTCGGGGCTGGGGAACACTGAAGCTTTCTTT
NA,TRBJ1-1,TRBV6-5,NA,CASSPSGTPEAFF,TGTGCCAGCAGCCCCTCGGGGACTCCTGAAGCTTTCTTT
NA,TRBJ2-5,TRBV19,TRBD2,CASSIGGETQYF,TGTGCCAGTAGTATCGGGGGGGAGACCCAGTACTTC
few,TRBJ1-4,TRBV11-3,NA,CASSSHGGNEKLFF,TGTGCCAGCAGCTCCCACGGTGGGAATGAAAAACTGTTTTTT
NA,TRBJ2-7,TRBV19,NA,CASSPGLSYEQYF,TGTGCCAGTAGTCCGGGGCTTTCCTACGAGCAGTACTTC
NA,TRBJ2-1,TRBV13,TRBD2,CASSLGLAGYNEQFF,TGTGCCAGCAGCCTGGGACTAGCGGGCTACAATGAGCAGTTCTTC
NA,TRBJ1-5,TRBV19,NA,CAGGHSLSNQPQHF,TGTGCCGGAGGACATTCCCTTAGCAATCAGCCCCAGCATTTT
NA,TRBJ1-1,TRBV4-3,NA,CASSQLPPLNTEAFF,TGCGCCAGCAGCCAACTGCCCCCCTTGAACACTGAAGCTTTCTTT
NA,TRBJ2-7,TRBV7-6,NA,CASSRIGQGTYEQYF,TGTGCCAGCAGCCGCATAGGGCAGGGGACCTACGAGCAGTACTTC
NA,TRBJ2-5,TRBV7-2,TRBD2,CASSLLAEETQYF,TGTGCCAGCAGCTTACTAGCGGAAGAGACCCAGTACTTC
NA,TRBJ1-1,TRBV10-3,TRBD1,CATRDRADWNTEAFF,TGTGCCACGAGGGACAGGGCGGATTGGAACACTGAAGCTTTCTTT
NA,TRBJ2-1,TRBV11-2,NA,CASRIGYNEQFF,TGTGCCAGCAGAATTGGGTATAATGAGCAGTTCTTC
NA,TRBJ1-1,TRBV5-1,NA,CASSFGENTEAFF,TGCGCCAGCAGCTTTGGGGAGAACACTGAAGCTTTCTTT
NA,TRBJ1-2,TRBV5-1,TRBD1,CASSLVPGQGASGGYTF,TGCGCCAGCAGCTTGGTGCCAGGACAGGGGGCCTCGGGAGGCTACACCTTC
NA,TRBJ2-5,TRBV18,NA,CASSPTQETQYF,TGTGCCAGCTCACCAACCCAAGAGACCCAGTACTTC
NA,TRBJ1-2,TRBV27,NA,CASSSGASQSGYTF,TGTGCCAGCAGTTCAGGGGCCTCCCAGTCAGGCTACACCTTC
NA,TRBJ2-5,TRBV9,NA,CASSVGGIQETQYF,TGTGCCAGCAGCGTAGGGGGAATCCAAGAGACCCAGTACTTC
NA,TRBJ1-2,TRBV30,NA,CAWREGPGDGYTF,TGTGCCTGGAGGGAGGGGCCAGGGGATGGCTACACCTTC